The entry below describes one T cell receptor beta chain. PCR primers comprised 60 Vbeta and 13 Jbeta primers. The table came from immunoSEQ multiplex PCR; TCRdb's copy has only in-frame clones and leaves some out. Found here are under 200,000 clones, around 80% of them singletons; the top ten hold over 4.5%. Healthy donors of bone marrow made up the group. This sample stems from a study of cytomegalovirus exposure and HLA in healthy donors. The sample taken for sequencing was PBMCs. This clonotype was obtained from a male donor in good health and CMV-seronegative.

The CDR3 coding sequence is TGTGCCAGCTCACCGGGACAGGCGAGCTCTGGAAACACCATATATTTT. It specifies CASSPGQASSGNTIYF. This chain links TRBV18 with TRBJ1-3; 8 positions agree with TRBD1. V lost 3 bases, J lost 0 bases, and 4 bases stayed unmatched. This CDR3 has 16 residues. CDR1 is KGHSH, CDR2 LQKENI, per germline.